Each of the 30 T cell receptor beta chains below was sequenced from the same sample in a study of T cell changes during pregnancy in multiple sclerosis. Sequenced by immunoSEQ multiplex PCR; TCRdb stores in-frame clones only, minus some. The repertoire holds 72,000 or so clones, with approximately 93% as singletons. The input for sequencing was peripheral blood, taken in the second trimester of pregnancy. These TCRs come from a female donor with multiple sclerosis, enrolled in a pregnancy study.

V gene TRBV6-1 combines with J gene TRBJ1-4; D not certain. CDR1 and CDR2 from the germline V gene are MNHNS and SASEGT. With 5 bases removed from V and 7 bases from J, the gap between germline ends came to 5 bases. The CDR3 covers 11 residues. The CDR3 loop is CASSPREKLFF. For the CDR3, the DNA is TGTGCCAGCAGTCCCCGTGAAAAACTGTTTTTT.

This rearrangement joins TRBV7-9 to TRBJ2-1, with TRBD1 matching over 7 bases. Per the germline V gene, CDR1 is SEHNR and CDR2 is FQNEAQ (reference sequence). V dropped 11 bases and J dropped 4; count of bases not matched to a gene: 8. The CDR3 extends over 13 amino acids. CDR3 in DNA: TGTGCCGCCGGGACAGCCTTGTACAATGAGCAGTTCTTC. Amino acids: CAAGTALYNEQFF.

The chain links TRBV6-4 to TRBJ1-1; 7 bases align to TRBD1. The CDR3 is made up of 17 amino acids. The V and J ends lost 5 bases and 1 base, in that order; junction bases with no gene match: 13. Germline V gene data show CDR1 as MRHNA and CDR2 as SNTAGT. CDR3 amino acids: CASSRSPYRGGNTEAFF. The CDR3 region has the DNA TGTGCCAGCAGTCGATCACCTTACAGGGGCGGGAACACTGAAGCTTTCTTT.

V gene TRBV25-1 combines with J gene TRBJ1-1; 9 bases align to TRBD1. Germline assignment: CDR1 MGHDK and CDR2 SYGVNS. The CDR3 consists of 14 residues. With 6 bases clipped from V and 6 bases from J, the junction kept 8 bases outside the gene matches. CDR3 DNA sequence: TGTGCCAGCAGACCCGGGACAGGGAGGCCTGAAGCTTTCTTT. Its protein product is CASRPGTGRPEAFF.

DNA of the CDR3: TGTGCCATCAGTGGAAGGGCAGAGGGTGATGGCTACACCTTC. This encodes CAISGRAEGDGYTF. This chain connects TRBV10-3 to TRBJ1-2; D not certain. Trimming cost V 4 bases and J 6 bases, with 15 bases left between them. CDR3 size: 14 residues. The germline V gene encodes CDR1 ENHRY and CDR2 SYGVKD.

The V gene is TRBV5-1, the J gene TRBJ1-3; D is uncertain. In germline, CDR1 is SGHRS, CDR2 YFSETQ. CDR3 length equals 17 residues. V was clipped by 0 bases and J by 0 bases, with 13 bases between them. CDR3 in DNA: TGCGCCAGCAGCTTGGGGTTTGAGAAACTCTCTGGAAACACCATATATTTT. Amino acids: CASSLGFEKLSGNTIYF.

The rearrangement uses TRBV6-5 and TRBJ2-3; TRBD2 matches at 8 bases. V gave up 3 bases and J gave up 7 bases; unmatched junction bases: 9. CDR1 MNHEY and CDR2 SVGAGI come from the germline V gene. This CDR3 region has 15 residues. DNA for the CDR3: TGTGCCAGCAGTTATGTTCGGGGGGGAGGAAATACGCAGTATTTT. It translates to CASSYVRGGGNTQYF.

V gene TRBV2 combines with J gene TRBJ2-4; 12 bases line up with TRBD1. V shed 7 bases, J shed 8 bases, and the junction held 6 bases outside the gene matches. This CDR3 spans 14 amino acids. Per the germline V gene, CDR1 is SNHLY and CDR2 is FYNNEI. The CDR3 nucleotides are TGTGCCAGCACCCGGGACAGGGGGCGGGACATTCAGTACTTC. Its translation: CASTRDRGRDIQYF.

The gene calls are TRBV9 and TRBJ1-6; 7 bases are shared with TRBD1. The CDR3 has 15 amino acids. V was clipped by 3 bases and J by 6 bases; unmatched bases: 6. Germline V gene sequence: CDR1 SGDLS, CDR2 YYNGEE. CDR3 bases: TGTGCCAGCAGCGGCAGACAGGGTTTTAATTCACCCCTCCACTTT. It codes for CASSGRQGFNSPLHF.

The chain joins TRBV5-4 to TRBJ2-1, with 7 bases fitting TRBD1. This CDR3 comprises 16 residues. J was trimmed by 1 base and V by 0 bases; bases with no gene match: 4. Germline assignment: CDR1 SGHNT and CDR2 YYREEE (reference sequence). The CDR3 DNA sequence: TGTGCCAGCAGCTTGGGGACAGGAGAGTCCTACAATGAGCAGTTCTTC. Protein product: CASSLGTGESYNEQFF.

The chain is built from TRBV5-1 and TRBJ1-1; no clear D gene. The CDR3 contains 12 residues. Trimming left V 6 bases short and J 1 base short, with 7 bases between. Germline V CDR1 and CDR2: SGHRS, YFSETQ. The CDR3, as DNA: TGCGCCAGCAAGAGCCAGAACACTGAAGCTTTCTTT. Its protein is CASKSQNTEAFF.

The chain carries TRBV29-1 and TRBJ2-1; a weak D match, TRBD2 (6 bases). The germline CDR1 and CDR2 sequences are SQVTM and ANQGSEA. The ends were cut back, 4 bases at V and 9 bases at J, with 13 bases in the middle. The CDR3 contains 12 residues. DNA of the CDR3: TGCAGCGTTGCTAGGGGAGGCGGTGAGCAGTTCTTC. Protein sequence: CSVARGGGEQFF.

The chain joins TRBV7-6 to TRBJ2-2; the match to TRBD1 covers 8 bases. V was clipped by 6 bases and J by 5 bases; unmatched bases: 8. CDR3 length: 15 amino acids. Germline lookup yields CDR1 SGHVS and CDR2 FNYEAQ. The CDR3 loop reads CASSKPGQATGELFF. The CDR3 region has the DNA TGTGCCAGCAGTAAACCGGGACAGGCAACCGGGGAGCTGTTTTTT. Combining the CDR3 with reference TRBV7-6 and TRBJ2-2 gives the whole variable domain GAGVSQSPRYKVTKRGQDVALRCDPISGHVSLYWYRQALGQGPEFLTYFNYEAQQDKSGLPNDRFSAERPEGSISTLTIQRTEQRDSAMYRCASSKPGQATGELFFGEGSRLTVL.

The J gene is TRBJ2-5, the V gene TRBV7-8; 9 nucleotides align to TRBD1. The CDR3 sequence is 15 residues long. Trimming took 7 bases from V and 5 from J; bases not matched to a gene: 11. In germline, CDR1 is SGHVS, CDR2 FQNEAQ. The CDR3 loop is CASTAPTGGEETQYF. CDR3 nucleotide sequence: TGTGCCAGCACCGCACCGACAGGGGGGGAGGAGACCCAGTACTTC.

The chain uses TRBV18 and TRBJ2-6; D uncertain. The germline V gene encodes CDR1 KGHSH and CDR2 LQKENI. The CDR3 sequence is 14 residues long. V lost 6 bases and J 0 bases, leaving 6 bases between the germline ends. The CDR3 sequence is CASSPGSGANVLTF. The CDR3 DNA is TGTGCCAGCTCGCCCGGCTCTGGGGCCAACGTCCTGACTTTC.

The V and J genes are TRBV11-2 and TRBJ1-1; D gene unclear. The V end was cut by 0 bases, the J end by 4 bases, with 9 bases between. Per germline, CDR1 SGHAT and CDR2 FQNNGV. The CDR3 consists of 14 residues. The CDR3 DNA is TGTGCCAGCAGCTTAGACTTAGGGAGCACTGAAGCTTTCTTT. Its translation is CASSLDLGSTEAFF.

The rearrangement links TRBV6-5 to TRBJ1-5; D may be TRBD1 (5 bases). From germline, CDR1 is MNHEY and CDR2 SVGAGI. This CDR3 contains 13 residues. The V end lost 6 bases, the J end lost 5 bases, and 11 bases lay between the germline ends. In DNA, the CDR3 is TGTGCCAGCAGCCAACAGGTGTATCAGCCCCAGCATTTT. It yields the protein CASSQQVYQPQHF.

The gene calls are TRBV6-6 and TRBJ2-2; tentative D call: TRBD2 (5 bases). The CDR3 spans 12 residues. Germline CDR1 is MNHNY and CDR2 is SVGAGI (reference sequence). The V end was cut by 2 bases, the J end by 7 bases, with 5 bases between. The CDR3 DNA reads TGTGCCAGCAGTTACGCGGGCGGGGAGCTGTTTTTT. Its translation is CASSYAGGELFF.

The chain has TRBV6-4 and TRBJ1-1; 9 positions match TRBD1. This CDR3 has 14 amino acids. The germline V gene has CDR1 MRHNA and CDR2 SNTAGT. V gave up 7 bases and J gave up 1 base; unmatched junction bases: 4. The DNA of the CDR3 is TGTGCCAGCAAAACAGGGGGCGAGAACACTGAAGCTTTCTTT. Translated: CASKTGGENTEAFF.

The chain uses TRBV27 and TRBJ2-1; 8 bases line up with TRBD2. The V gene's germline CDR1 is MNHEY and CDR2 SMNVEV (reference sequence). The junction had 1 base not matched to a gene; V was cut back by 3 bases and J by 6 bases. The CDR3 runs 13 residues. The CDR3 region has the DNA TGTGCCAGCAGTTTCGGGGGGGGCAATGAGCAGTTCTTC. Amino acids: CASSFGGGNEQFF.

CDR3 in amino acids: CASSLQGADTQYF. The CDR3 coding sequence is TGTGCCAGCAGTTTGCAGGGCGCAGATACGCAGTATTTT. V is TRBV5-4 and J is TRBJ2-3, with D maybe TRBD1 (5 bases). V dropped 5 bases and J dropped 4 bases, with 11 bases sitting between them. This CDR3 is built from 13 residues. CDR1 is SGHNT and CDR2 is YYREEE in the germline V gene (reference sequence).

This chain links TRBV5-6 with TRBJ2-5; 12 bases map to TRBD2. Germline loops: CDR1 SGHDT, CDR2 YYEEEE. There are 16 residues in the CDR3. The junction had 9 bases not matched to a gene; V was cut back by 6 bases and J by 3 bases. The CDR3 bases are TGTGCCAGCAACACTTTCCGACTAGCGGGAGAAGAGACCCAGTACTTC. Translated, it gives CASNTFRLAGEETQYF.

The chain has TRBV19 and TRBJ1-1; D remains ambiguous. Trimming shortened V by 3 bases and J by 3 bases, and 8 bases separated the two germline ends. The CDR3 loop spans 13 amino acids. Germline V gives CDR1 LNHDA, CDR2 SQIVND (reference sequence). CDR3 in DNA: TGTGCCAGTAGTATGGAGGGAGACACTGAAGCTTTCTTT. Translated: CASSMEGDTEAFF.

This chain's CDR3 is CASSTTGVTETQYF. The CDR3 nucleotides are TGTGCCAGTAGTACCACCGGTGTAACGGAGACCCAGTACTTC. The chain links TRBV19 to TRBJ2-5; no firm D call. V was cut by 4 bases and J by 5 bases, with 14 bases left in between. Germline assignment: CDR1 LNHDA and CDR2 SQIVND (reference sequence). The CDR3 runs 14 residues.

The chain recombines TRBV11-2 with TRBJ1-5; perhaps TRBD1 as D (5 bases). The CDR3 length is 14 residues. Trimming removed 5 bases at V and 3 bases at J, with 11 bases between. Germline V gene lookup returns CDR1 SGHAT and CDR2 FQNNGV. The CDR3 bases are TGTGCCAGCAGCCCTACAGGATCCAATCAGCCCCAGCATTTT. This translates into CASSPTGSNQPQHF. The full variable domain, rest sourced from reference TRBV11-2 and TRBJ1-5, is EAGVAQSPRYKIIEKRQSVAFWCNPISGHATLYWYQQILGQGPKLLIQFQNNGVVDDSQLPKDRFSAERLKGVDSTLKIQPAKLEDSAVYLCASSPTGSNQPQHFGDGTRLSIL.

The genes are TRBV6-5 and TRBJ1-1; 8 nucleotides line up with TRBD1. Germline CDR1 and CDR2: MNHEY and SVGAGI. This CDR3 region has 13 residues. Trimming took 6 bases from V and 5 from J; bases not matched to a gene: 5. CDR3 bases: TGTGCCAGCAGCTCCAGGGGGCGGACTGAAGCTTTCTTT. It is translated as CASSSRGRTEAFF.

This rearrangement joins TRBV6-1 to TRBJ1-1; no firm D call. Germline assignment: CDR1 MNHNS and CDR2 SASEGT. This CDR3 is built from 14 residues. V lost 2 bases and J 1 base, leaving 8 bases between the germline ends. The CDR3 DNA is TGTGCCAGCAGTGAAAGTCCAGAGAACACTGAAGCTTTCTTT. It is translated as CASSESPENTEAFF.

The CDR3 reads CASSDLDRVLGYTF. The CDR3 nucleotides are TGTGCCAGCAGTGATCTGGACAGGGTGTTAGGCTACACCTTC. The chain employs TRBV6-1 and TRBJ1-2, with 8 positions matching TRBD1. The V gene's germline CDR1 is MNHNS and CDR2 SASEGT. The CDR3 sequence is 14 residues long. V dropped 3 bases and J dropped 8; count of bases not matched to a gene: 8.

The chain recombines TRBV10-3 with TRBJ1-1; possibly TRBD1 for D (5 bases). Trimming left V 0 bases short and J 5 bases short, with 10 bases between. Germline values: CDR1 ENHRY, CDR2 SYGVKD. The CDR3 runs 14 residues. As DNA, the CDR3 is TGTGCCATCAGTGAGTCGGGGCAGGTGACTGAAGCTTTCTTT. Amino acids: CAISESGQVTEAFF.

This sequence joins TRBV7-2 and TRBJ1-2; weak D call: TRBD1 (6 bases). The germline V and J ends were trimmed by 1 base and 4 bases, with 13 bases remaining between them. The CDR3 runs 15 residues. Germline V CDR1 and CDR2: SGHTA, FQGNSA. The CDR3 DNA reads TGTGCCAGCAGCTTAGACCCCCAGGGGAGCTATGGCTACACCTTC. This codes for CASSLDPQGSYGYTF.